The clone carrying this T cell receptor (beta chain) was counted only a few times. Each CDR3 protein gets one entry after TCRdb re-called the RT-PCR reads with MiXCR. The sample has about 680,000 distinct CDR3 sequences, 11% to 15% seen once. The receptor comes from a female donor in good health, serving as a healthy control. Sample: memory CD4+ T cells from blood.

The DNA for the CDR3 is TGTGCCAGCAGCTTATGGGGGCAAAACTCCTATAATTCACCCCTCCACTTT. The encoded protein is CASSLWGQNSYNSPLHF. The chain recombines TRBV11-2 with TRBJ1-6; the D gene is possibly TRBD1 (6 bases). V lost 2 bases and J lost 0, with 11 bases in between. CDR1 and CDR2 from the germline V gene are SGHAT and FQNNGV. The CDR3 covers 17 residues.